This T cell receptor beta chain was captured in a study of T cell responses to AZD1222 COVID-19 vaccine. Across the whole study: Second doses at about 4 or about 12 weeks were pooled. General study findings and limits: Along spike, vaccine-associated CD4 TCRs were found throughout, with dominance at 160-218 and 743-854. Most donors were white British, females outnumbered males, and clonal diversity was possibly underestimated. Baseline testing showed seropositivity in only a handful of AZD1222 recipients.

A remark on this clone: Antigen unknown.

The V segment lost 6 bases and the J segment 5 bases; nucleotides outside the gene matches: 9. The CDR3 consists of 18 residues. Germline V gene lookup returns CDR1 LNHDA and CDR2 SQIVND (reference sequence). Assay: immunoSEQ multiplex PCR; the TCRdb copy retains only in-frame clones and omits some. Of 90,000 or so clones listed, 80% to 90% are singletons. This chain joins TRBV19 and TRBJ2-2, with TRBD2 matching 16 bases. This sequence originates from an adult in good health. The sample here was peripheral blood, taken on day 0 of AZD1222 vaccination. The CDR3 spells CASRMGLAGGPGTGELFF. As DNA, the CDR3 is TGTGCCAGTAGAATGGGACTAGCGGGAGGGCCGGGAACCGGGGAGCTGTTTTTT.